This TCR beta chain is from a study of tissue T cells after allogeneic stem cell transplantation. The CDR3 covers 11 residues. Germline loops: CDR1 NSQYPW, CDR2 LRSPGD (reference sequence). V lost 3 bases and J lost 4, with 4 bases in between. TCRbeta CDR3 was sequenced at survey depth with template counts. TCRdb's table, derived via immunoSEQ multiplex PCR, lists solely in-frame clones and lacks some. The table includes about 1,600 clones, under 60% detected once. As for time point: mouse harvest day 14 after allogeneic transplant. The graft held 10^6 splenic CD5+ T cells and 10^7 T-cell-depleted bone marrow cells. This clone is medium-sized within its sample. Gene names denote mouse genes. Read coverage stops 1 residue before the CDR3 terminus; the germline J gene supplies the remainder.

The receptor was isolated from a female BALB/c mouse given C57BL/6 T cells with graft-versus-host disease after an allogeneic hematopoietic cell transplant. The specimen was spleen. The chain carries TRBV1 and TRBJ2-7; D call uncertain. Here the CDR3 reads CTCSARYEQYF. The covered CDR3 bases are TGCACCTGCAGTGCTCGATATGAACAGTAC.